One T cell receptor (beta chain) is described in this entry. What it recognizes is unknown. Amplification used 60 Vbeta primers and 13 Jbeta primers. Original data processing: Counted up in a later analysis, unique TCR beta chains came to some 72 million, with around 10 million shared. Some clones are missing from TCRdb's copy, which holds only in-frame ones; the method was immunoSEQ multiplex PCR. V and J calls plus clone size are reproduced from that table; the DNA served to infer D and trimming. This table lists more than 130,000 clones. These data belong to a study of cytomegalovirus exposure and HLA in healthy donors. Study summary: Sequencing of about 179 million T cells in an earlier analysis found 100 million to 140 million unique TCR beta sequences. Overall study results and limits: Apparent HLA restriction characterized most CMV-associated TCR beta chains in a later analysis.

In nominal health when sampled, donors likely had unrecorded immune exposures nonetheless. The CDR3 covers 16 residues. V lost 2 bases, J lost 3 bases, and 9 bases stayed unmatched. Germline CDR1 LNHDA, CDR2 SQIVND (reference sequence). The material sequenced was PBMCs. This clonotype originated in a man aged 35 to 55 in good health and CMV-seronegative. The rearrangement joins TRBV19 to TRBJ2-7; the match to TRBD2 covers 8 bases. The CDR3 DNA follows: TGTGCCAGTAGTATAATCCGCGGGGGGCTAAACTACGAGCAGTACTTC. Protein sequence: CASSIIRGGLNYEQYF.